This T cell receptor beta chain came from a study of blood T cell repertoires in COVID-19 (dated by TCRdb to between 2020 and 2021). Some background on the complete study: Collaborator samples came from the United States, Italy and Spain and covered acute and convalescent phases of COVID-19. The prospective study material was composed of cDNA or gDNA derived from T cells, B-cell-depleted T cells, or PBMCs. Subjects who had been exposed to COVID-19, were actively infected with it, or had recovered from it provided the deeply sampled blood TCRbeta repertoires that made up the dataset. The repertoires were released in a freely available public database intended as a resource for research on the immune response to SARS-CoV-2. Samples came from the ongoing ImmuneRACE study (first 160 participants) plus 1,254 subjects from 6 global collaborators. The sample metadata nearly always contained a de-identified subject ID, COVID-19 status, age in years and sex. Where available, HLA class I and class II types were obtained from metadata supplied by the sample provider rather than from assay-based typing.

The CDR3 starts with the cysteine, ends with the phenylalanine, and has 13 residues. Only the CDR3 region is kept as DNA, spanning 39 bases read in frame from base 1. V is shortened by 3 bases, J by 4 bases, and the region joining them spans 11 bases. CDR1 and CDR2 were assigned from the germline V gene as SQVTM and ANQGSEA. About this clone: Its cognate antigen has yet to be identified. No much larger clonotype is one base removed from it; base qualities were not supplied.

The paper's findings and limits, for the study overall: The quantity of clinical and demographic metadata differed by source and by participant and was supplied without curation.

The collaborating institutions used their own protocols to collect whole blood in K2EDTA tubes. For TCRbeta analysis, collaborators shipped samples as frozen whole blood, isolated PBMCs, or DNA extracted from either of those sample types. The immunoSEQ Assay, a bias-controlled multiplex PCR, was used to amplify TCRbeta CDR3 regions from genomic DNA. As for how the authors treated the data: The number of nucleated cells in each sample was estimated by amplification of reference gene primers within the assay. Sequence reads were collapsed and filtered to measure the absolute abundance of every unique TCRbeta CDR3 rearrangement. For each sample, productive Simpson clonality was calculated as the square root of Simpson's diversity index over productive rearrangements. TCRdb's version of the immuneACCESS table is confined to in-frame rearrangements and falls short of the full clone set. An unresolved V gene accounts for under half of the shortfall where checked; the remainder is of unknown origin. From that table come the V and J calls and clone size; the DNA was used to work out D and trimming. The sample table shows 120,000 to 150,000 clones, and approximately 86% are seen once. The ten largest make up less than 2% of the sample.

The sequenced sample consisted of peripheral blood. The TCR comes from a woman aged 60-70 years with acute or convalescent COVID-19. The rearranged segments are TRBV29-1 and TRBJ2-3, with no D gene named confidently. The CDR3 region has the sequence CSVDEVSADTQYF. The DNA is TGCAGCGTTGACGAGGTCTCCGCAGATACGCAGTATTTT.